These 10 T cell receptor beta chains share one sample of origin, sequenced in a study of cytomegalovirus exposure and HLA in healthy donors. A multiplex PCR was run with 60 Vbeta primers and 13 Jbeta primers. Using immunoSEQ multiplex PCR, the repertoire was profiled, and TCRdb retains in-frame clones only, with some absent. Here the sample spans more than 150,000 clones, 75% to 90% being singletons. Sequencing used PBMCs. All receptors derive from a woman between 18 and 30 years old in good health and CMV-seronegative.

The rearrangement uses TRBV15 and TRBJ2-7; D is undetermined. Germline values: CDR1 LNHNV, CDR2 YYDKDF (reference sequence). The CDR3 is made up of 12 amino acids. V lost 3 bases, J lost 3 bases, and 6 bases lay in between. CDR3 DNA: TGTGCCACCAGCAGGACAAACTACGAGCAGTACTTC. Protein: CATSRTNYEQYF.

V is TRBV29-1 and J is TRBJ2-1; 12 nucleotides match TRBD1. With 4 bases clipped from V and 7 bases from J, the junction kept 11 bases outside the gene matches. The CDR3 consists of 16 residues. In germline, CDR1 is SQVTM, CDR2 ANQGSEA. The CDR3 nucleotides are TGCAGCGTTGGACGACCGGGACAGGGGGCTTTGAATGAGCAGTTCTTC. Amino acids: CSVGRPGQGALNEQFF.

This rearrangement joins TRBV18 to TRBJ1-1; D is unresolved. The CDR3 consists of 13 residues. V was shortened by 3 bases and J by 5 bases, with 10 bases between the two germline ends. Germline loops: CDR1 KGHSH, CDR2 LQKENI. This CDR3 reads CASSPSGRTEAFF. CDR3 sequence (DNA): TGTGCCAGCTCACCCTCCGGGAGAACTGAAGCTTTCTTT. The full variable domain, rest sourced from reference TRBV18 and TRBJ1-1, is NAGVMQNPRHLVRRRGQEARLRCSPMKGHSHVYWYRQLPEEGLKFMVYLQKENIIDESGMPKERFSAEFPKEGPSILRIQQVVRGDSAAYFCASSPSGRTEAFFGQGTRLTVV.

The rearrangement uses TRBV4-1 and TRBJ1-5; D perhaps matches TRBD1 (5 bases). This CDR3 comprises 20 residues. Trimming pared 1 base from V and 0 bases from J, leaving 22 bases between. CDR1 is MGHRA, CDR2 YSYEKL, per germline. The CDR3 DNA reads as TGCGCCAGCAGCCAAGTCCCGGGGGACCTCAGATATTATAGCAATCAGCCCCAGCATTTT. It is translated as CASSQVPGDLRYYSNQPQHF.

The J gene is TRBJ1-6, the V gene TRBV2, with D maybe TRBD1 (6 bases). The CDR3 is 13 residues long. Trimming took 6 bases from V and 12 from J, leaving 15 bases between them. Germline CDR1 is SNHLY and CDR2 is FYNNEI. The CDR3 region is CASRNRVSGPLHF. CDR3 nucleotides: TGTGCCAGCAGAAACAGGGTTTCGGGACCCCTCCACTTT. Full variable domain (missing parts from reference TRBV2 and TRBJ1-6): EPEVTQTPSHQVTQMGQEVILRCVPISNHLYFYWYRQILGQKVEFLVSFYNNEISEKSEIFDDQFSVERPDGSNFTLKIRSTKLEDSAMYFCASRNRVSGPLHFGNGTRLTVT.

The V call is TRBV6-1, the J call TRBJ1-1, with 7 positions matching TRBD1. With V trimmed by 0 bases and J by 5 bases, 3 bases remained unmatched. The CDR3 is made up of 14 amino acids. The V gene's germline CDR1 is MNHNS and CDR2 SASEGT. Here the CDR3 reads CASSEALQGTEAFF. CDR3 sequence (DNA): TGTGCCAGCAGTGAAGCTCTACAGGGGACTGAAGCTTTCTTT.

V is TRBV5-1 and J is TRBJ2-3, with TRBD1 as a possible D gene (5 bases). The CDR3 loop spans 14 amino acids. The V end was cut by 1 base, the J end by 5 bases, with 11 bases between. The germline V gene has CDR1 SGHRS and CDR2 YFSETQ. This chain's CDR3 is CASSLLGPGDTQYF. The CDR3 coding sequence is TGCGCCAGCAGCTTGTTGGGGCCGGGAGATACGCAGTATTTT.

V gene TRBV10-3 combines with J gene TRBJ1-2; TRBD1 matches at 10 bases. The trim removed 3 bases at V and 5 bases at J, leaving 3 bases unmatched. The germline CDR1 and CDR2 sequences are ENHRY and SYGVKD. The CDR3 totals 14 residues. The CDR3 bases are TGTGCCATCAGTGAACGGGACAGGGGTTATGGCTACACCTTC. This sequence encodes CAISERDRGYGYTF.

V and J are TRBV19 and TRBJ1-1, with 7 positions matching TRBD1. The germline V gene has CDR1 LNHDA and CDR2 SQIVND (reference sequence). V dropped 6 bases and J dropped 2; count of bases not matched to a gene: 9. The CDR3 contains 15 residues. The CDR3 nucleotides are TGTGCCAGTAGAGTCCTTGGGACAGTAAACACTGAAGCTTTCTTT. It encodes CASRVLGTVNTEAFF.

The chain is built from TRBV11-3 and TRBJ2-1; no firm D call. The CDR3 consists of 15 residues. V dropped 8 bases and J dropped 1 base, with 15 bases sitting between them. The germline gives CDR1 SGHNT, CDR2 YENEEA. CDR3 sequence: CASQPAASSYNEQFF. CDR3 DNA sequence: TGTGCCAGCCAACCCGCGGCAAGTTCCTACAATGAGCAGTTCTTC. The full variable domain, with the rest looked up from reference TRBV11-3 and TRBJ2-1, is EAGVVQSPRYKIIEKKQPVAFWCNPISGHNTLYWYLQNLGQGPELLIRYENEEAVDDSQLPKDRFSAERLKGVDSTLKIQPAELGDSAVYLCASQPAASSYNEQFFGPGTRLTVL.